This T cell receptor (beta chain) was recorded in a study of blood T cell repertoires in COVID-19. Looking at the study overall: There were acute and convalescent COVID-19 samples, and they came from the United States, Italy and Spain. In each case, the material was cDNA or gDNA derived from T cells, B-cell-depleted T cells, or PBMCs.

Per the authors' pipeline: Amplification of reference gene primers was used by the study to estimate nucleated cell counts. Sequencing was performed with immunoSEQ multiplex PCR; in TCRdb, only in-frame clones are kept and a portion is missing. The DNA gave D and trimming, while V, J and clone size come from that table. The table has around 200,000 clones, roughly 80% seen once. V was pared by 5 bases and J by 4 bases, with 15 bases between. The CDR3 is 15 residues long. CDR1 and CDR2 from the germline V gene are LNHDA and SQIVND (reference sequence). This clonotype was sampled from an elderly woman with acute or convalescent COVID-19. The sample taken for sequencing was peripheral blood. The genes are TRBV19 and TRBJ1-3; D gene uncertain. CDR3 sequence reads: CASSEGSGPGNTIYF. CDR3 nucleotides: TGTGCCAGTAGTGAGGGCAGCGGGCCCGGAAACACCATATATTTT.